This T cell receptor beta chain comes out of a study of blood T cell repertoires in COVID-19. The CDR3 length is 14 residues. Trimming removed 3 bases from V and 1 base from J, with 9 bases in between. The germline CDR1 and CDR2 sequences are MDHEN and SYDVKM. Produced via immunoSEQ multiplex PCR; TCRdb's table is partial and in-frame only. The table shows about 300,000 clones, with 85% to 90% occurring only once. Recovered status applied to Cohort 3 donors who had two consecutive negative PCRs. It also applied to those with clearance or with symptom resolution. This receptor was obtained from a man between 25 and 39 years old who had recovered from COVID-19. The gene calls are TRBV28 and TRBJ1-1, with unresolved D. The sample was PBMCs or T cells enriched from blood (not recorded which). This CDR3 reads CASSFLGANTEAFF. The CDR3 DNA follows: TGTGCCAGCAGTTTTTTAGGAGCGAACACTGAAGCTTTCTTT.